This TCR beta chain was sequenced for a study of blood T cell repertoires in COVID-19. Symptom resolution, clearance, or two negative PCRs marked donors in Cohort 3 as recovered. V shed 1 base and J shed 5 bases, with 12 bases lying between them. The length of the CDR3 is 16 residues. Germline V gives CDR1 SNHLY, CDR2 FYNNEI. In the authors' workflow: Quantification of nucleated cells was approximated via reference gene primer amplification. Libraries were prepared by immunoSEQ multiplex PCR; TCRdb keeps only in-frame clonotypes and omits some of them. That table supplies the V and J calls and clone size; D and trimming were determined from the DNA. Seen here are roughly 330,000 clones, 70% to 90% observed once, and the top ten hold under 5.5%.

Sequenced material: PBMCs or T cells enriched from blood (not recorded which). This rearrangement joins TRBV2 to TRBJ2-6; possibly TRBD1 for D (5 bases). This TCR was sampled from a woman aged 25-40 years who had recovered from COVID-19. The CDR3 loop is CASSEETELWANVLTF. The CDR3 DNA reads as TGTGCCAGCAGTGAAGAGACAGAGCTCTGGGCCAACGTCCTGACTTTC.